The clone carrying this T cell receptor (beta chain) was observed a few times. Its antigen is not identified. V lost 4 bases, J lost 5 bases, and 15 bases lay in between. The CDR3 consists of 15 residues. Germline values: CDR1 LGHNT, CDR2 FRNRAP. The sample is drawn from a study of cytomegalovirus exposure and HLA in healthy donors. Study-wide results and caveats: Researchers catalogued roughly 170 TCR beta chains as cytomegalovirus-associated. In vitro work confirmed that a few CMV-associated chains recognize CMV antigens.

The assay was immunoSEQ multiplex PCR, and TCRdb's table has in-frame clones only and misses some. The table lists some 110,000 clones, roughly 86% of them singletons, with 4% to 6% in the top ten. The chain couples TRBV12-5 to TRBJ1-3, with D possibly matching TRBD1 (5 bases). This TCR came from a man aged 18 to 35 in good health and CMV-seronegative. Source material: PBMCs. For the CDR3, the DNA is TGTGCTAGTGGTTCGGGTCCAGGGTTAAGAAACACCATATATTTT. It specifies CASGSGPGLRNTIYF.